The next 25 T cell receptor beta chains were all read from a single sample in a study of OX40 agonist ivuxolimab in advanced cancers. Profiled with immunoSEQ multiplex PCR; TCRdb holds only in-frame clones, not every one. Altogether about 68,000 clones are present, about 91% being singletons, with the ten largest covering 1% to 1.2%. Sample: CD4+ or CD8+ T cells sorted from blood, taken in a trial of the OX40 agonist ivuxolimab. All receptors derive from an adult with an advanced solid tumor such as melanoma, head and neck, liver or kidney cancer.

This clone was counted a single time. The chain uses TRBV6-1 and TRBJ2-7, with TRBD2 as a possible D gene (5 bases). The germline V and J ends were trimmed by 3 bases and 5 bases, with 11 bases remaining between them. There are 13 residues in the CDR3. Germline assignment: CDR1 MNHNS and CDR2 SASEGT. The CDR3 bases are TGTGCCAGCAGTGACGGGGTTTGGGACGAGCAGTACTTC. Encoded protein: CASSDGVWDEQYF.

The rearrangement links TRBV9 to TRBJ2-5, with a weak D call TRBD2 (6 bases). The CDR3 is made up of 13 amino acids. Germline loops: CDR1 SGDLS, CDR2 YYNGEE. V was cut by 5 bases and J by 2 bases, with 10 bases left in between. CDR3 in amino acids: CASSLSGQETQYF. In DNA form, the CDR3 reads TGTGCCAGCAGTCTTAGCGGACAAGAGACCCAGTACTTC.

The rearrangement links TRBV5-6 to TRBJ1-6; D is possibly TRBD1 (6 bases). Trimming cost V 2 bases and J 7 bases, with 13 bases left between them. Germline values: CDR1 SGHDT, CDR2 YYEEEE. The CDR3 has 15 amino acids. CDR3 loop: CASSLYVGGNSPLHF. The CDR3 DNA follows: TGTGCCAGCAGCTTATACGTAGGGGGAAATTCACCCCTCCACTTT.

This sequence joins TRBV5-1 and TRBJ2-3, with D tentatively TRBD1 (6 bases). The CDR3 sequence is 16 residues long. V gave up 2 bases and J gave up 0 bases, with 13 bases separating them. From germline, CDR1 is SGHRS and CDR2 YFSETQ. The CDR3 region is CASSLRHRASTDTQYF. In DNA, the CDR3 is TGCGCCAGCAGCTTACGACACAGGGCTAGCACAGATACGCAGTATTTT.

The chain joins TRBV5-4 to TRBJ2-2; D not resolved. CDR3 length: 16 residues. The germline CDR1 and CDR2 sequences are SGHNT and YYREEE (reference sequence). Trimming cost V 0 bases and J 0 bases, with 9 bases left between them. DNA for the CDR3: TGTGCCAGCAGCTTGGTCAGGAAGGCGAACACCGGGGAGCTGTTTTTT. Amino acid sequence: CASSLVRKANTGELFF.

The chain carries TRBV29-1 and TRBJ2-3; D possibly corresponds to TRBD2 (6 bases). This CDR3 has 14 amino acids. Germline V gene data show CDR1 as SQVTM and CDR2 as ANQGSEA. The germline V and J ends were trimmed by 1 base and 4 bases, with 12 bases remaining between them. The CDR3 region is CSVEGPGGADTQYF. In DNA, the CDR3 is TGCAGCGTTGAAGGACCCGGGGGTGCAGATACGCAGTATTTT.

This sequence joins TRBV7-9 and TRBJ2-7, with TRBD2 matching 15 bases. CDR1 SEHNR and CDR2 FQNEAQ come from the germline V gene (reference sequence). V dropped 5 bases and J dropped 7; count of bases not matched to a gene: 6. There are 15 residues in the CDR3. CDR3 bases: TGTGCCAGCAGCGAGGGACTAGCGGGGGGTGGGGAGCAGTACTTC. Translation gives CASSEGLAGGGEQYF.

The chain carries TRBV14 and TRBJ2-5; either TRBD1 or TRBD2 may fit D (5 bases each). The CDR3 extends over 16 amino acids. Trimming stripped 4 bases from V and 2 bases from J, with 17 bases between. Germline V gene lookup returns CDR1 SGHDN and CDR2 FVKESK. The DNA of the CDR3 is TGTGCCAGCAGCCCGGTTGGGACCACGAGGCAAGAGACCCAGTACTTC. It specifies CASSPVGTTRQETQYF.

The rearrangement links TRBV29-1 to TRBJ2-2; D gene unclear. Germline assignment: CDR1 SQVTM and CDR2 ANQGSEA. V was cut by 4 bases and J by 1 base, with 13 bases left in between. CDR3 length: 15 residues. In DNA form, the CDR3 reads TGCAGCGTTGCCGCCCCAGCCCTGAACACCGGGGAGCTGTTTTTT. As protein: CSVAAPALNTGELFF.

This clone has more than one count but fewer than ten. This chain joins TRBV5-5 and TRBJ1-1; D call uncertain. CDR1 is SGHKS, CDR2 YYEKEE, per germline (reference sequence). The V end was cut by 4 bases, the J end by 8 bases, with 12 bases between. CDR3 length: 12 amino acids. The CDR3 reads CASSRRPGEAFF. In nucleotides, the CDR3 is TGTGCCAGCAGCAGGAGGCCGGGCGAAGCTTTCTTT.

The CDR3 DNA follows: TGTGCCATCACCGAGGGACAGGGGAAAGGTAACGAGCAGTACTTC. Protein product: CAITEGQGKGNEQYF. This chain joins TRBV10-3 and TRBJ2-7; the match to TRBD1 covers 10 bases. This CDR3 comprises 15 residues. Germline V gene sequence: CDR1 ENHRY, CDR2 SYGVKD. J was trimmed by 5 bases and V by 7 bases; bases with no gene match: 11.

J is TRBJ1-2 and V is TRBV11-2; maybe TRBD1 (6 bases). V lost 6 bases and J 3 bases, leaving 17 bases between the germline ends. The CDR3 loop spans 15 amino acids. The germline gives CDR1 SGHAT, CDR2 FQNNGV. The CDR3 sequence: CASSPRAGQHYGYTF. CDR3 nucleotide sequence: TGTGCCAGCAGTCCCAGAGCAGGACAGCACTATGGCTACACCTTC.

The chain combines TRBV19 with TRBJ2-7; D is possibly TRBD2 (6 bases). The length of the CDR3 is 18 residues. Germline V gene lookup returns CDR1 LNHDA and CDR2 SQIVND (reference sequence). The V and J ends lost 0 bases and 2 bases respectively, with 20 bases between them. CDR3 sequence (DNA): TGTGCCAGTAGTATAGACGCCCCTCAGCTGGGGGGAACCTACGAGCAGTACTTC. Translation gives CASSIDAPQLGGTYEQYF.

In nucleotides, the CDR3 is TGCGCCAGCAGTGGAGGACGGAGTAATCAGCCCCAGCATTTT. It is translated as CASSGGRSNQPQHF. V usage is TRBV5-1 and J usage is TRBJ1-5; D not resolved. The CDR3 is 14 residues long. The V end lost 5 bases, the J end lost 4 bases, and 13 bases lay between the germline ends. Per the germline V gene, CDR1 is SGHRS and CDR2 is YFSETQ.

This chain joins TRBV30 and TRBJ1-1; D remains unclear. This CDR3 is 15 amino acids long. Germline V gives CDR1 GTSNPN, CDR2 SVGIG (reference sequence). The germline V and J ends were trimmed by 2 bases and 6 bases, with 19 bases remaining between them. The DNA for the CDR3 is TGTGCCTGGAGTTTAACCGGGGTCTACTCGGCTGAAGCTTTCTTT. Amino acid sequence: CAWSLTGVYSAEAFF.

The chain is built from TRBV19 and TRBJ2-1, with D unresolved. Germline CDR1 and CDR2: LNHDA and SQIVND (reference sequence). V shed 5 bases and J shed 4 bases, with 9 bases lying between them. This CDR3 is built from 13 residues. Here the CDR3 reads CASSARIYNEQFF. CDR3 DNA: TGTGCCAGTAGTGCGAGGATTTACAATGAGCAGTTCTTC.

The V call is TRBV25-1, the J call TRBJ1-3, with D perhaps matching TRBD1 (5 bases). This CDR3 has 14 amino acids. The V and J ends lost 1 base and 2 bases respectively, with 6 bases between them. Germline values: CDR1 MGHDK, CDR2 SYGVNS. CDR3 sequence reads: CASSESGTGNTIYF. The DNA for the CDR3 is TGTGCCAGCAGTGAATCAGGGACTGGAAACACCATATATTTT.

The chain's CDR3 is CAWSVRRNRGGYTF. The CDR3 coding sequence is TGTGCCTGGAGTGTACGAAGGAACAGGGGGGGCTACACCTTC. The chain links TRBV30 to TRBJ1-2, with 8 bases lining up with TRBD1. This CDR3 comprises 14 residues. V was pared by 0 bases and J by 8 bases, with 8 bases of the junction left unmatched. CDR1 GTSNPN and CDR2 SVGIG come from the germline V gene (reference sequence). The whole variable domain, filled in from reference TRBV30 and TRBJ1-2, reads SQTIHQWPATLVQPVGSPLSLECTVEGTSNPNLYWYRQAAGRGLQLLFYSVGIGQISSEVPQNLSASRPQDRQFILSSKKLLLSDSGFYLCAWSVRRNRGGYTFGSGTRLTVV.

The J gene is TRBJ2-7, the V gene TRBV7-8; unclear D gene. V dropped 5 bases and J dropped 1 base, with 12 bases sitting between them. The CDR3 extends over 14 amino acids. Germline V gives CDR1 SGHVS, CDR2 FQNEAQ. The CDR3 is CASSPLASSYEQYF. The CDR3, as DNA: TGTGCCAGCAGCCCTCTGGCTAGTTCCTACGAGCAGTACTTC.

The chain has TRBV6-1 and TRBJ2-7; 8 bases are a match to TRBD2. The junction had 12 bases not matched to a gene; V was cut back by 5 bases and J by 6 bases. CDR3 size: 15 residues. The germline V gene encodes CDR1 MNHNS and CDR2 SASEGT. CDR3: CASSRSGMGLGEQYF. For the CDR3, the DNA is TGTGCCAGCAGTCGTAGCGGGATGGGACTTGGCGAGCAGTACTTC.

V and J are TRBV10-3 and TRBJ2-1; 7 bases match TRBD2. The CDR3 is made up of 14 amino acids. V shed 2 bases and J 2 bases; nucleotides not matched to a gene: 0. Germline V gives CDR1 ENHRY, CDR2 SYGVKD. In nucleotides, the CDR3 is TGTGCCATCAGTGAGAGCGGGACCTACAATGAGCAGTTCTTC. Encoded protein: CAISESGTYNEQFF.

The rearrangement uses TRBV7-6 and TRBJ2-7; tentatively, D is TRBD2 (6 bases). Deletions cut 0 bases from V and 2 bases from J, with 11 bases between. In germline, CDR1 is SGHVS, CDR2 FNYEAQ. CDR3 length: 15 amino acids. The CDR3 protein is CASSLAFGSPYEQYF. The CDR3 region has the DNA TGTGCCAGCAGCTTAGCATTCGGGAGCCCCTACGAGCAGTACTTC. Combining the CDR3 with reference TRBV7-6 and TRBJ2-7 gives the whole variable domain GAGVSQSPRYKVTKRGQDVALRCDPISGHVSLYWYRQALGQGPEFLTYFNYEAQQDKSGLPNDRFSAERPEGSISTLTIQRTEQRDSAMYRCASSLAFGSPYEQYFGPGTRLTVT.

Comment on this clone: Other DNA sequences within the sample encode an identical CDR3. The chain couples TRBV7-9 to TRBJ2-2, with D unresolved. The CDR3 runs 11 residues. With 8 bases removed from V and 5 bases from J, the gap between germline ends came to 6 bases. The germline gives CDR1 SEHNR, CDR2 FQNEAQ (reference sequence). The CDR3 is CASRLTGELFF. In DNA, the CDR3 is TGTGCCAGCCGACTTACCGGGGAGCTGTTTTTT.

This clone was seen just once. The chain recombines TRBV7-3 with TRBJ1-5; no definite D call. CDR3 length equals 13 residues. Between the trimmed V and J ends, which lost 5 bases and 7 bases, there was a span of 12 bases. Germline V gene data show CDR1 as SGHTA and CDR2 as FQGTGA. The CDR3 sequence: CASSPTAGQPQHF. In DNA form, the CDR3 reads TGTGCCAGCAGCCCAACCGCGGGCCAGCCCCAGCATTTT.

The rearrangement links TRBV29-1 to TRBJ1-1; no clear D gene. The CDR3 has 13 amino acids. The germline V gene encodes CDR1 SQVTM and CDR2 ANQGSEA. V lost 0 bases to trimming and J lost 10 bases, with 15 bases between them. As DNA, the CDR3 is TGCAGCGTTGAAGACCCCAAACCCGTCGGAGCTTTCTTT. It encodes CSVEDPKPVGAFF.